The 16 T cell receptor beta chains below all came from one sample that was sequenced in a study of blood T cell repertoires in COVID-19. TCRdb's table, derived via immunoSEQ multiplex PCR, lists solely in-frame clones and lacks some. The data show approximately 220,000 clones, about four fifths seen once. The sequenced sample consisted of PBMCs or T cells enriched from blood (not recorded which). The receptors come from a woman aged 45-60 years who had been exposed to COVID-19.

This chain uses TRBV7-8 with TRBJ1-6, with D tentatively TRBD1 (6 bases). V lost 2 bases and J 9 bases, leaving 11 bases between the germline ends. Germline V gives CDR1 SGHVS, CDR2 FQNEAQ. This CDR3 has 14 amino acids. The CDR3 here is CASSLTGSGSPLHF. DNA of the CDR3: TGTGCCAGCAGCTTAACAGGGTCGGGTTCACCCCTCCACTTT.

The rearrangement links TRBV7-8 to TRBJ2-5, with 7 positions matching TRBD2. The CDR3 covers 15 residues. The V and J ends lost 1 base and 3 bases, in that order; junction bases with no gene match: 5. Per germline, CDR1 SGHVS and CDR2 FQNEAQ. The CDR3, as DNA: TGTGCCAGCAGCTTAGGCCTCCGGGGGGAAGAGACCCAGTACTTC. Its translation is CASSLGLRGEETQYF.

The chain recombines TRBV19 with TRBJ1-2; D call uncertain. The CDR3 runs to 13 residues. Germline values: CDR1 LNHDA, CDR2 SQIVND (reference sequence). V lost 4 bases to trimming and J lost 4 bases, with 10 bases between them. The CDR3 spells CASSKVAAYGYTF. DNA for the CDR3: TGTGCCAGTAGTAAGGTGGCGGCCTATGGCTACACCTTC. The full variable domain, rest sourced from reference TRBV19 and TRBJ1-2, is DGGITQSPKYLFRKEGQNVTLSCEQNLNHDAMYWYRQDPGQGLRLIYYSQIVNDFQKGDIAEGYSVSREKKESFPLTVTSAQKNPTAFYLCASSKVAAYGYTFGSGTRLTVV.

The rearrangement links TRBV5-1 to TRBJ2-3; weak D call: TRBD2 (6 bases). Looked up from germline, CDR1 is SGHRS and CDR2 is YFSETQ. The V and J ends lost 4 bases and 6 bases respectively, with 12 bases between them. This CDR3 comprises 13 residues. CDR3 bases: TGCGCCAGCAGCCCGGCGGGATCCGATACGCAGTATTTT. Its protein product is CASSPAGSDTQYF.

This clone was seen repeatedly, ten times or more. The chain combines TRBV30 with TRBJ1-2; D might be TRBD1 (6 bases). Per the germline V gene, CDR1 is GTSNPN and CDR2 is SVGIG (reference sequence). CDR3 length: 12 amino acids. The V and J ends lost 3 bases and 4 bases respectively, with 9 bases between them. DNA of the CDR3: TGTGCCTGGAGAGACAGGTCCTATGGCTACACCTTC. Protein product: CAWRDRSYGYTF. Full variable domain (rest looked up from reference TRBV30 and TRBJ1-2): SQTIHQWPATLVQPVGSPLSLECTVEGTSNPNLYWYRQAAGRGLQLLFYSVGIGQISSEVPQNLSASRPQDRQFILSSKKLLLSDSGFYLCAWRDRSYGYTFGSGTRLTVV.

The chain combines TRBV27 with TRBJ1-5, with TRBD1 matching 8 bases. The CDR3 loop spans 12 amino acids. The germline CDR1 and CDR2 sequences are MNHEY and SMNVEV (reference sequence). J gave up 7 bases and V 10 bases, and 6 bases lay outside the gene matches. CDR3 sequence reads: CAIGQGRQPQHF. CDR3 nucleotides: TGTGCCATCGGACAGGGCAGGCAGCCCCAGCATTTT.

This chain joins TRBV2 and TRBJ1-1, with 11 bases aligning to TRBD1. The CDR3 loop spans 16 amino acids. Germline V CDR1 and CDR2: SNHLY, FYNNEI. V shed 4 bases, J shed 1 base, and the junction held 5 bases outside the gene matches. CDR3 sequence (DNA): TGTGCCAGCAGTGCGGACAGGGGGCGAGGGAACACTGAAGCTTTCTTT. Translation gives CASSADRGRGNTEAFF. Combining the CDR3 with reference TRBV2 and TRBJ1-1 gives the whole variable domain EPEVTQTPSHQVTQMGQEVILRCVPISNHLYFYWYRQILGQKVEFLVSFYNNEISEKSEIFDDQFSVERPDGSNFTLKIRSTKLEDSAMYFCASSADRGRGNTEAFFGQGTRLTVV.

CDR3 region: CASSFSGSGNTIYF. DNA for the CDR3: TGTGCCAGCAGTTTTTCGGGCTCTGGAAACACCATATATTTT. V usage is TRBV7-9 and J usage is TRBJ1-3, with D uncertain. Per the germline V gene, CDR1 is SEHNR and CDR2 is FQNEAQ (reference sequence). V was shortened by 6 bases and J by 0 bases, with 9 bases between the two germline ends. The CDR3 consists of 14 residues.

The chain carries TRBV6-5 and TRBJ2-7; the D gene is possibly TRBD1 (6 bases). The CDR3 sequence is 11 residues long. Trimming left V 8 bases short and J 6 bases short, with 11 bases between. Germline CDR1 and CDR2: MNHEY and SVGAGI. The CDR3 region is CASSHRAEQYF. The DNA for the CDR3 is TGTGCCAGCTCCCACAGGGCCGAGCAGTACTTC.

This rearrangement joins TRBV3-1 (or the pseudogene TRBV3-2) to TRBJ1-1; 7 bases agree with TRBD1. V lost 4 bases, J lost 1 base, and 6 bases stayed unmatched. CDR1 LGHDT and CDR2 YNNKEL come from the germline V gene (reference sequence). CDR3 length: 15 residues. CDR3 region: CASSLWGQRNTEAFF. In nucleotides, the CDR3 is TGTGCCAGCAGCCTCTGGGGACAGAGGAACACTGAAGCTTTCTTT.

The chain employs TRBV10-2 and TRBJ1-6; the match to TRBD1 covers 8 bases. The CDR3 is 14 residues long. Germline V gene lookup returns CDR1 WSHSY and CDR2 SAAADI. J was trimmed by 6 bases and V by 7 bases; bases with no gene match: 5. CDR3 bases: TGCGCCAGCACAGGGGGCGTAGGTAATTCACCCCTCCACTTT. It yields the protein CASTGGVGNSPLHF.

The chain links TRBV19 to TRBJ1-2; TRBD1 matches 7 bases. Germline CDR1 reads LNHDA; CDR2 reads SQIVND (reference sequence). CDR3 length equals 15 residues. Trimming removed 1 base from V and 7 bases from J; junction bases left unmatched: 9. CDR3 DNA sequence: TGTGCCAGTAGTATAGCCGCGGCAGGGGGATTTGGCTACACCTTC. It specifies CASSIAAAGGFGYTF. The complete variable domain, with remaining parts taken from reference TRBV19 and TRBJ1-2, reads DGGITQSPKYLFRKEGQNVTLSCEQNLNHDAMYWYRQDPGQGLRLIYYSQIVNDFQKGDIAEGYSVSREKKESFPLTVTSAQKNPTAFYLCASSIAAAGGFGYTFGSGTRLTVV.

The genes are TRBV12-3 or TRBV12-4 and TRBJ1-6, with 7 bases lining up with TRBD1. V lost 7 bases, J lost 7 bases, and 4 bases stayed unmatched. The CDR3 consists of 13 residues. The CDR3 loop reads CASKQGENSPLHF. The CDR3 DNA is TGTGCCAGCAAGCAGGGGGAGAATTCACCCCTCCACTTT.

The V call is TRBV2, the J call TRBJ2-7; D might be TRBD2 (5 bases). Germline assignment: CDR1 SNHLY and CDR2 FYNNEI. Trimming stripped 7 bases from V and 3 bases from J, with 13 bases between. The CDR3 extends over 13 amino acids. The CDR3: CASKEGLLYEQYF. The CDR3 DNA follows: TGTGCCAGCAAAGAAGGACTCCTCTACGAGCAGTACTTC.

V is TRBV12-5 and J is TRBJ2-1; perhaps TRBD1 as D (6 bases). V was cut by 0 bases and J by 8 bases, with 11 bases left in between. Germline CDR1 LGHNT, CDR2 FRNRAP. This CDR3 has 14 amino acids. CDR3 sequence: CASGLVPDSHEQFF. CDR3 coding DNA: TGTGCTAGTGGTTTGGTACCGGACAGCCATGAGCAGTTCTTC.

This clone is a singleton in its sample. V gene TRBV12-5 combines with J gene TRBJ1-5; the D gene is possibly TRBD1 (6 bases). This CDR3 spans 16 amino acids. The germline V gene encodes CDR1 LGHNT and CDR2 FRNRAP. V was shortened by 10 bases and J by 8 bases, with 27 bases between the two germline ends. In nucleotides, the CDR3 is TGTGCTACCGACCGGGAGGGACAACCACGGGAGAAGCCCCAGCATTTT. This gives the protein CATDREGQPREKPQHF.